The following is a TCR beta chain sequence with its context. Its antigen is still unknown. CDR1 is SGHNT, CDR2 YYREEE, per germline (reference sequence). This CDR3 comprises 13 residues. The V end was cut by 0 bases, the J end by 4 bases, with 7 bases between. Cells sorted by CD45RO/CCR7/CD25/CD127/CD95/CD27 comprised CD4+ naive, central memory, regulatory and stem cell-like memory cells. The authors obtained over 95% purity in all sorted populations. The investigators reverse transcribed all of the isolated RNA, so they sequenced expressed TCRB transcripts. Clones were sequenced by immunoSEQ multiplex PCR, and TCRdb holds only the in-frame ones, with some missing. In the table there are roughly 50,000 clones, around 50% of which are singletons. The sample originates from a study of beta chain features in type 1 diabetes. Study-wide points: For cells with high TCR expression, cDNA sequencing could yield over-representation. Shortening of TCRB CDR3s, moderate but significant, appeared in all four CD4+ subsets of Type 1 diabetes patients.

V is TRBV5-4 and J is TRBJ2-5; D uncertain. The receptor was derived from a woman aged 40 to 50 with type 1 diabetes. The sequenced sample consisted of Tregs from blood. The CDR3 DNA reads as TGTGCCAGCAGCTTGGCGGTTGGAGAGACCCAGTACTTC. Protein product: CASSLAVGETQYF.